A single sample gave rise to the 13 T cell receptor beta chains below, sequenced in a study of blood T cell repertoires in COVID-19. This table comes from immunoSEQ multiplex PCR, and its TCRdb copy is limited to in-frame clones, with some not included. The sample consists of some 66,000 clones, roughly nine tenths of them appearing once. Source material: peripheral blood. The receptors were sampled from a human donor in a cohort sampled during active COVID-19.

This chain joins TRBV9 and TRBJ2-5; D gene ambiguous. Looked up from germline, CDR1 is SGDLS and CDR2 is YYNGEE. V lost 0 bases, J lost 2 bases, and 8 bases lay in between. This CDR3 contains 14 residues. Here the CDR3 reads CASSVGGPQETQYF. Here the CDR3 DNA reads TGTGCCAGCAGCGTAGGCGGCCCTCAAGAGACCCAGTACTTC.

The gene calls are TRBV2 and TRBJ1-2, with 9 bases identical to TRBD1. Germline V CDR1 and CDR2: SNHLY, FYNNEI. V shed 6 bases and J 4 bases; nucleotides not matched to a gene: 9. CDR3 length: 15 residues. CDR3 coding DNA: TGTGCCAGCAGCGTCCCGGGACAGGGAATCTATGGCTACACCTTC. Protein product: CASSVPGQGIYGYTF.

This chain links TRBV3-1 (or the pseudogene TRBV3-2) with TRBJ1-5; a possible D gene is TRBD1 (6 bases). The V gene's germline CDR1 is LGHDT and CDR2 YNNKEL (reference sequence). There are 13 residues in the CDR3. V was cut by 3 bases and J by 4 bases, with 7 bases left in between. The CDR3 coding sequence is TGTGCCAGCAGCCACAGGGGTAATCAGCCCCAGCATTTT. Translating gives CASSHRGNQPQHF.

The chain employs TRBV6-1 and TRBJ2-3, with D perhaps TRBD1 (6 bases). Germline V gene lookup returns CDR1 MNHNS and CDR2 SASEGT. This CDR3 contains 15 residues. The V and J ends lost 2 bases and 4 bases respectively, with 13 bases between them. The CDR3 reads CASSESFYRADTQYF. Written as DNA, the CDR3 is TGTGCCAGCAGTGAATCTTTTTACAGGGCAGATACGCAGTATTTT.

There are a few counts of this clone. This chain links TRBV2 with TRBJ2-1; no definite D call. Germline-derived CDR1 and CDR2 are SNHLY and FYNNEI. CDR3 length equals 14 residues. Trimming removed 6 bases at V and 6 bases at J, with 15 bases between. The CDR3 coding sequence is TGTGCCAGCAGCTCCAGACTGTTGGGCAATGAGCAGTTCTTC. Translating gives CASSSRLLGNEQFF.

The chain carries TRBV30 and TRBJ1-2, with TRBD1 matching over 10 bases. The V gene's germline CDR1 is GTSNPN and CDR2 SVGIG (reference sequence). The V and J ends lost 5 bases and 5 bases, in that order; junction bases with no gene match: 2. The CDR3 extends over 12 amino acids. CDR3 sequence reads: CAWGGQGYGYTF. The CDR3 coding sequence is TGTGCCTGGGGGGGACAGGGGTATGGCTACACCTTC.

V gene TRBV9 combines with J gene TRBJ2-2; D perhaps matches TRBD1 (6 bases). The CDR3 sequence is 15 residues long. The V end lost 3 bases, the J end lost 0 bases, and 9 bases lay between the germline ends. CDR1 SGDLS and CDR2 YYNGEE come from the germline V gene. The CDR3 reads CASSGRQANTGELFF. CDR3 DNA sequence: TGTGCCAGCAGCGGACGACAGGCGAACACCGGGGAGCTGTTTTTT.

The genes are TRBV5-1 and TRBJ2-1, with D possibly matching TRBD1 (6 bases). This CDR3 is 14 amino acids long. Germline V gene lookup returns CDR1 SGHRS and CDR2 YFSETQ. The germline V and J ends were trimmed by 4 bases and 4 bases, with 12 bases remaining between them. The CDR3: CASSVEGVYNEQFF. The CDR3 DNA reads as TGCGCCAGCAGCGTCGAGGGGGTATACAATGAGCAGTTCTTC.

This clone is a singleton in its sample. The CDR3 protein is CSVPSGGSDTQYF. In nucleotides, the CDR3 is TGCAGCGTTCCTTCGGGGGGATCAGATACGCAGTATTTT. The rearrangement joins TRBV29-1 to TRBJ2-3, with 7 positions matching TRBD2. Germline-derived CDR1 and CDR2 are SQVTM and ANQGSEA. The V gene end was trimmed by 5 bases and the J gene end by 4 bases; junction bases not matched to a gene: 6. The CDR3 sequence is 13 residues long.

The rearrangement uses TRBV10-3 and TRBJ1-1; D possibly corresponds to TRBD1 (5 bases). Germline V CDR1 and CDR2: ENHRY, SYGVKD. V lost 7 bases and J 2 bases, leaving 20 bases between the germline ends. CDR3 length: 16 amino acids. The CDR3 coding sequence is TGTGCCATCACCGCCCGGGGAAGCGGGGGTAACACTGAAGCTTTCTTT. It encodes CAITARGSGGNTEAFF.

The chain links TRBV7-2 to TRBJ2-1; perhaps TRBD1 as D (6 bases). Germline-derived CDR1 and CDR2 are SGHTA and FQGNSA. The CDR3 totals 14 residues. The V end was cut by 7 bases, the J end by 2 bases, with 12 bases between. The CDR3 loop is CASTGQPAYNEQFF. The CDR3 nucleotides read TGTGCCAGCACCGGACAGCCGGCCTACAATGAGCAGTTCTTC.

The chain recombines TRBV7-8 with TRBJ1-3; no clear D. CDR1 SGHVS and CDR2 FQNEAQ come from the germline V gene. V was pared by 1 base and J by 0 bases, with 16 bases between. CDR3 length equals 18 residues. CDR3 sequence reads: CASSLVGGGVPSGNTIYF. The CDR3 DNA follows: TGTGCCAGCAGCTTAGTCGGCGGCGGGGTACCCTCTGGAAACACCATATATTTT.

The rearrangement joins TRBV7-2 to TRBJ2-7; 9 bases fit TRBD2. Germline trimming cut 1 base from V and 7 bases from J; bases unmatched to any gene: 8. The CDR3 extends over 15 amino acids. Germline V gene sequence: CDR1 SGHTA, CDR2 FQGNSA. CDR3 amino acids: CASSLGREGLGEQYF. The CDR3 DNA is TGTGCCAGCAGCTTAGGGCGGGAGGGCCTTGGGGAGCAGTACTTC.